This T cell receptor (beta chain) is from a study of cytomegalovirus exposure and HLA in healthy donors. Study-level points and caveats: High sensitivity and specificity were reportedly achieved when the classifier diagnosed cytomegalovirus status. In terms of immune exposure information, only CMV serostatus was available. Analyzed later, association rates of TCRs varied across HLA loci, with DRB1 most and HLA-C fewest.

The primer mix had 60 Vbeta and 13 Jbeta primers. Produced via immunoSEQ multiplex PCR; TCRdb's table is partial and in-frame only. Of 110,000 or so clones in the sample, 65% to 85% were seen once. The CDR3 spans 15 residues. V was trimmed by 5 bases and J by 4 bases, leaving 17 bases between them. CDR1 is SGHVS, CDR2 FNYEAQ, per germline. As for this clone: The antigen is undetermined.

The source material was PBMCs. The J gene is TRBJ2-5, the V gene TRBV7-6; D not certain. This receptor was obtained from a middle-aged woman in good health and CMV-seropositive. The CDR3 sequence is CASSPASWAGETQYF. CDR3 nucleotides: TGTGCCAGCAGCCCCGCATCGTGGGCAGGAGAGACCCAGTACTTC. Full variable domain (outside the CDR3, taken from reference TRBV7-6 and TRBJ2-5): GAGVSQSPRYKVTKRGQDVALRCDPISGHVSLYWYRQALGQGPEFLTYFNYEAQQDKSGLPNDRFSAERPEGSISTLTIQRTEQRDSAMYRCASSPASWAGETQYFGPGTRLLVL.